This T cell receptor (beta chain) appears in the sequencing data of a study of T-cell reconstitution after alpha-beta-depleted transplantation in children. General observations from the study: After transplant, at about two months, alpha-beta T cells were reportedly derived from several hundred expanded graft clones. T cells produced anew were the main source of T-cell counts and diversity one year after transplant.

The authors prepared the TCRbeta library with unique molecular identifiers. TCRdb passed the PCR reads through MiXCR, listing each CDR3 protein once. The data show fewer than 700,000 distinct CDR3 sequences, under 25% seen once. Notes on this clonotype: The antigen is unknown.

This CDR3 is 14 amino acids long. The germline gives CDR1 SEHNR, CDR2 FQNEAQ (reference sequence). Trimming pared 1 base from V and 4 bases from J, leaving 10 bases between. Material: PBMCs, mostly from graft donor cells, obtained 360 days after TCRalphabeta/CD19-depleted stem cell transplant. V usage is TRBV7-9 and J usage is TRBJ1-2; D unresolved. This clonotype was obtained from a boy in the first two years of life who had a stem cell transplant for acute myeloid leukemia, so the T cells may come from the graft donor. CDR3 protein: CASSLEMAAYGYTF. CDR3 bases: TGTGCCAGCAGCTTAGAGATGGCAGCCTATGGCTACACCTTC.